These 12 T cell receptor beta chains were sequenced from one sample in a study of identifying expanded T cells in peripheral blood. Repertoires were generated with immunoSEQ multiplex PCR, while TCRdb's copy carries only in-frame clones and drops some. Of about 89,000 clones detected, about 87% appear once; the ten largest clones hold 4%. The sequenced material came from blood. These receptors were obtained from a person aged 18-70 years in good health.

The chain employs TRBV5-1 and TRBJ2-3, with D possibly TRBD2 on 5 matching bases. There are 15 residues in the CDR3. Germline V CDR1 and CDR2: SGHRS, YFSETQ. The V and J ends lost 0 bases and 4 bases respectively, with 12 bases between them. This CDR3 reads CASSLEPAAADTQYF. The CDR3 DNA reads TGCGCCAGCAGCTTGGAGCCAGCGGCCGCAGATACGCAGTATTTT.

The chain uses TRBV2 and TRBJ1-1; D not certain. Trimming removed 4 bases at V and 0 bases at J, with 9 bases between. In germline, CDR1 is SNHLY, CDR2 FYNNEI. The CDR3 sequence is 14 residues long. The CDR3 sequence is CASSAIYMNTEAFF. CDR3 nucleotides: TGTGCCAGCAGTGCTATTTATATGAACACTGAAGCTTTCTTT. Variable domain in full (rest from reference TRBV2 and TRBJ1-1): EPEVTQTPSHQVTQMGQEVILRCVPISNHLYFYWYRQILGQKVEFLVSFYNNEISEKSEIFDDQFSVERPDGSNFTLKIRSTKLEDSAMYFCASSAIYMNTEAFFGQGTRLTVV.

This clone appeared a single time. The chain carries TRBV7-9 and TRBJ2-7; D is perhaps TRBD1 (6 bases). V was clipped by 4 bases and J by 7 bases, with 11 bases between them. CDR3 length equals 12 residues. The germline gives CDR1 SEHNR, CDR2 FQNEAQ (reference sequence). CDR3 sequence reads: CASSSQGWEQYF. Written as DNA, the CDR3 is TGTGCCAGCAGCTCACAGGGCTGGGAGCAGTACTTC. Full variable domain (missing parts from reference TRBV7-9 and TRBJ2-7): DTGVSQNPRHKITKRGQNVTFRCDPISEHNRLYWYRQTLGQGPEFLTYFQNEAQLEKSRLLSDRFSAERPKGSFSTLEIQRTEQGDSAMYLCASSSQGWEQYFGPGTRLTVT.

The chain has TRBV30 and TRBJ1-2; D ambiguous. Trimming shortened V by 2 bases and J by 5 bases, and 12 bases separated the two germline ends. Germline CDR1 GTSNPN, CDR2 SVGIG (reference sequence). This CDR3 region has 13 residues. In DNA form, the CDR3 reads TGTGCCTGGAGTTCAAACCTCGCTTATGGCTACACCTTC. This sequence encodes CAWSSNLAYGYTF.

This chain uses TRBV5-4 with TRBJ2-3; D is uncertain. Trimming stripped 4 bases from V and 2 bases from J, with 11 bases between. The CDR3 sequence is 14 residues long. The V gene's germline CDR1 is SGHNT and CDR2 YYREEE (reference sequence). DNA of the CDR3: TGTGCCAGCAGCGGCCCGACAAACACAGATACGCAGTATTTT. Protein product: CASSGPTNTDTQYF.

The chain combines TRBV30 with TRBJ2-2, with D perhaps matching TRBD2 (5 bases). CDR1 GTSNPN and CDR2 SVGIG come from the germline V gene (reference sequence). Trimming cost V 0 bases and J 0 bases, with 5 bases left between them. The CDR3 is made up of 14 amino acids. Here the CDR3 reads CAWSVLANTGELFF. The DNA for the CDR3 is TGTGCCTGGAGTGTACTAGCGAACACCGGGGAGCTGTTTTTT.

The J gene is TRBJ2-5, the V gene TRBV15; D not certain. The V and J ends lost 0 bases and 2 bases respectively, with 10 bases between them. Germline V gives CDR1 LNHNV, CDR2 YYDKDF (reference sequence). The CDR3 spans 15 residues. CDR3 DNA: TGTGCCACCAGCAGAGATGTCGGCGGACAAGAGACCCAGTACTTC. Translating gives CATSRDVGGQETQYF. Full variable domain (outside the CDR3, taken from reference TRBV15 and TRBJ2-5): DAMVIQNPRYQVTQFGKPVTLSCSQTLNHNVMYWYQQKSSQAPKLLFHYYDKDFNNEADTPDNFQSRRPNTSFCFLDIRSPGLGDTAMYLCATSRDVGGQETQYFGPGTRLLVL.

The rearrangement joins TRBV10-1 to TRBJ2-7, with 12 bases that match TRBD2. Germline assignment: CDR1 WNHNN and CDR2 SYGVQD (reference sequence). The CDR3 runs 16 residues. V gave up 8 bases and J gave up 3 bases; unmatched junction bases: 11. The CDR3 loop reads CASRLAGAVGFYEQYF. CDR3 nucleotide sequence: TGCGCCAGCCGACTAGCGGGAGCGGTCGGTTTCTACGAGCAGTACTTC.

DNA for the CDR3: TGTGCCTGGGTGACCCCCCTGGGCACTGAAGCTTTCTTT. It specifies CAWVTPLGTEAFF. V gene TRBV30 combines with J gene TRBJ1-1; D is unresolved. The CDR3 contains 13 residues. Germline V CDR1 and CDR2: GTSNPN, SVGIG (reference sequence). V dropped 5 bases and J dropped 4 bases, with 14 bases sitting between them.

This chain connects TRBV7-7 to TRBJ2-5, with D uncertain. Trimming took off 3 bases at V and 5 bases at J, with 22 bases between the two ends. Germline assignment: CDR1 SSHAT and CDR2 FNYEAQ (reference sequence). The CDR3 is 17 residues long. The CDR3 region has the DNA TGTGCCAGCAGCTTCCTCCCTTCCGGGCCCATCGAGGAGACCCAGTACTTC. It encodes CASSFLPSGPIEETQYF. Full variable domain (remainder filled in from reference TRBV7-7 and TRBJ2-5): GAGVSQSPRYKVTKRGQDVTLRCDPISSHATLYWYQQALGQGPEFLTYFNYEAQPDKSGLPSDRFSAERPEGSISTLTIQRTEQRDSAMYRCASSFLPSGPIEETQYFGPGTRLLVL.

The CDR3 spells CASTENDPRRTQYF. Written as DNA, the CDR3 is TGTGCCAGCACCGAAAATGACCCAAGGCGGACCCAGTACTTC. J is TRBJ2-5 and V is TRBV2; D is uncertain. The ends were cut back, 7 bases at V and 7 bases at J, with 19 bases in the middle. Germline V gene data show CDR1 as SNHLY and CDR2 as FYNNEI. The length of the CDR3 is 14 residues.

J is TRBJ2-3 and V is TRBV5-4; a weak D match, TRBD2 (6 bases). The V and J ends lost 5 bases and 4 bases respectively, with 14 bases between them. The germline CDR1 and CDR2 sequences are SGHNT and YYREEE (reference sequence). The length of the CDR3 is 14 residues. The CDR3 DNA is TGTGCCAGCAGAGACGGGGGAAGCGCAGATACGCAGTATTTT. Amino acid sequence: CASRDGGSADTQYF.